Listed below are T cell receptor beta chains from one sample, sequenced in a study of lymphopenia after photon versus proton radiotherapy. Data came from immunoSEQ multiplex PCR; TCRdb stores just in-frame clones and leaves some out. The data show roughly 45,000 clones, about 85% seen once. The specimen was peripheral blood, collected from a patient treated with photon-based radiotherapy. Receptors originate from a man aged 35 to 55 with gastric cancer. Each CDR3 is given with its conserved first and last residue. The D gene is left open where the match is weak. A clone size is listed for some rows: how often the clone was seen (once, few, many), or a class if it is expanded.

D: .
V: TRBV4-1
size: .
J: TRBJ1-2
DNA: TGCGCCAGCAGCCCCCTCGGGGGGGCGGATGGCTACACCTTC
CDR3: CASSPLGGADGYTF

D: .
V: TRBV6-1
size: .
J: TRBJ1-1
DNA: TGTGCCAGCAGTGAACGGGGGACTGAAGCTTTCTTT
CDR3: CASSERGTEAFF

D: TRBD2
V: TRBV30
size: .
J: TRBJ2-7
DNA: TGTGCCTGGAGTGTAGGGCTAGCGGCCTCCTACGAGCAGTACTTC
CDR3: CAWSVGLAASYEQYF

D: .
V: TRBV7-2
size: .
J: TRBJ2-7
DNA: TGTGCCAGCAGCTTAACCTCAGGAGGCGAGCAGTACTTC
CDR3: CASSLTSGGEQYF

D: TRBD2
V: TRBV5-4
size: .
J: TRBJ2-3
DNA: TGTGCCAGCAGCTTGAGGTGGGGGGGGACAGATACGCAGTATTTT
CDR3: CASSLRWGGTDTQYF

D: TRBD1
V: TRBV6-1
size: .
J: TRBJ2-7
DNA: TGTGCCAGCAGTGCCTTGGGACAGGGCGAACGCGAGCAGTACTTC
CDR3: CASSALGQGEREQYF

D: .
V: TRBV5-4
size: .
J: TRBJ2-5
DNA: TGTGCCAGCAGCTTGGTGACTAGGGTTGGGAAGGAGACCCAGTACTTC
CDR3: CASSLVTRVGKETQYF

D: TRBD1
V: TRBV7-2
size: .
J: TRBJ2-3
DNA: TGTGCCAGCAGCCGGGACAGGCGCACAGATACGCAGTATTTT
CDR3: CASSRDRRTDTQYF

D: .
V: TRBV2
size: few
J: TRBJ2-4
DNA: TGTGCCAGCAGCCCCCCGGGTGCTAGCCTAAACATTCAGTACTTC
CDR3: CASSPPGASLNIQYF

D: .
V: TRBV12-5
size: .
J: TRBJ2-7
DNA: TGTGCTAGTGGTTTGACACAGGGCTACGAGCAGTACTTC
CDR3: CASGLTQGYEQYF

D: .
V: TRBV4-3
size: .
J: TRBJ2-2
DNA: TGCGCCAGCAGCCAGGCGGCGGCAGGTCGGGGCACCGGGGAGCTGTTTTTT
CDR3: CASSQAAAGRGTGELFF

D: .
V: TRBV19
size: .
J: TRBJ2-7
DNA: TGTGCCAGTAGTCCGGCGGCCCGCATCGGCGAGCAGTACTTC
CDR3: CASSPAARIGEQYF

D: .
V: TRBV4-1
size: .
J: TRBJ2-2
DNA: TGCGCCAGCAGCCTAGACCCTCAGGGTAGCACCGGGGAGCTGTTTTTT
CDR3: CASSLDPQGSTGELFF

D: .
V: TRBV30
size: .
J: TRBJ1-1
DNA: TGTGCCTGGGGGACGGGGAAGCTTTTCTTT
CDR3: CAWGTGKLFF

D: .
V: TRBV6-1
size: .
J: TRBJ1-2
DNA: TGTGCCAGCAGTCCTTCGGACTATGGCTACACCTTC
CDR3: CASSPSDYGYTF

D: TRBD1
V: TRBV5-4
size: .
J: TRBJ1-2
DNA: TGTGCCAGCAGGCAGGACAGGGCGGGGGGCTACACCTTC
CDR3: CASRQDRAGGYTF

D: TRBD1
V: TRBV30
size: .
J: TRBJ2-2
DNA: TGTGCCTGGAGTCGAAATCCGGGACAGGGGAACACCGGGGAGCTGTTTTTT
CDR3: CAWSRNPGQGNTGELFF

D: .
V: TRBV5-4
size: .
J: TRBJ1-1
DNA: TGTGCCAGCAGCTTGGACGGAGGTCGCACTGAAGCTTTCTTT
CDR3: CASSLDGGRTEAFF

D: .
V: TRBV2
size: once
J: TRBJ2-7
DNA: TGTGCCAGCAGTTTTTACAGGAGGGTCGAGCAGTACTTC
CDR3: CASSFYRRVEQYF

D: .
V: TRBV18
size: .
J: TRBJ1-1
DNA: TGTGCCAGCCTGGGACACCTGAACACTGAAGCTTTCTTT
CDR3: CASLGHLNTEAFF

D: .
V: TRBV6-1
size: .
J: TRBJ1-2
DNA: TGTGCCAGCAGTGAAGGGGACCCCCGAAGTGGCTACACCTTC
CDR3: CASSEGDPRSGYTF

D: .
V: TRBV2
size: .
J: TRBJ1-1
DNA: TGTGCCAGCAGTGATTGGAGAATGGCTTTCTTT
CDR3: CASSDWRMAFF

D: .
V: TRBV11-2
size: .
J: TRBJ2-5
DNA: TGTGCCAGCACCGGGTCTGCGGGAGAGACCCAGTACTTC
CDR3: CASTGSAGETQYF

D: TRBD1
V: TRBV7-8
size: .
J: TRBJ1-6
DNA: TGTGCCAGCAGCCCTTGGACAGGGAGCTCCTATAATTCACCCCTCCACTTT
CDR3: CASSPWTGSSYNSPLHF

D: .
V: TRBV6-5
size: .
J: TRBJ1-5
DNA: TGTGCCAGCAGCGGACGTTATAGCAATCAGCCCCAGCATTTT
CDR3: CASSGRYSNQPQHF

D: .
V: TRBV6-1
size: once
J: TRBJ2-3
DNA: TGTGCCAGCAGTACCGGGTCCCCGGGAACAGATACGCAGTATTTT
CDR3: CASSTGSPGTDTQYF

D: TRBD1
V: TRBV7-9
size: few
J: TRBJ1-1
DNA: TGTGCCAGCAGCTTAGGGACAGGGAGTGAAGCTTTCTTT
CDR3: CASSLGTGSEAFF

D: .
V: TRBV5-1
size: .
J: TRBJ1-3
DNA: TGCGCCAGCAGCTTGAGAGAGGGTGGTGGAAACACCATATATTTT
CDR3: CASSLREGGGNTIYF

D: .
V: TRBV2
size: few
J: TRBJ1-5
DNA: TGTGCCAGCAGTGAAGGCCCAGGGGCTATCAATCAGCCCCAGCATTTT
CDR3: CASSEGPGAINQPQHF

D: .
V: TRBV20-1
size: .
J: TRBJ1-1
DNA: TGCAGTGCTAGGGGCGGCACTGAAGCTTTCTTT
CDR3: CSARGGTEAFF

D: .
V: TRBV20-1
size: .
J: TRBJ2-5
DNA: TGCAGTGCTACAATCGAGGAGACCCAGTACTTC
CDR3: CSATIEETQYF

D: .
V: TRBV5-8
size: .
J: TRBJ2-3
DNA: TGTGCCAGCAGCTTGGGTACCCATGGTGACACAGATACGCAGTATTTT
CDR3: CASSLGTHGDTDTQYF

D: .
V: TRBV19
size: .
J: TRBJ1-2
DNA: TGTGCCAGTAGTATTGGGCATGGCTACACCTTC
CDR3: CASSIGHGYTF

D: TRBD1
V: TRBV7-2
size: .
J: TRBJ1-3
DNA: TGTGCCAGCAGCGGACAGGGTACAAGCTCTGGAAACACCATATATTTT
CDR3: CASSGQGTSSGNTIYF

D: TRBD1
V: TRBV5-1
size: .
J: TRBJ1-5
DNA: TGCGCCAGCAGCTTGGGAGGGACAGCCAGAAATCAGCCCCAGCATTTT
CDR3: CASSLGGTARNQPQHF

D: .
V: TRBV15
size: .
J: TRBJ2-3
DNA: TGTGCCACCAGCTTCCGGGACCTTTTTAGCACAGATACGCAGTATTTT
CDR3: CATSFRDLFSTDTQYF

D: .
V: TRBV6-6
size: .
J: TRBJ1-1
DNA: TGTGCCAGCAGTTACGAAGGGACGGCGAACACTGAAGCTTTCTTT
CDR3: CASSYEGTANTEAFF

D: .
V: TRBV12-5
size: .
J: TRBJ2-2
DNA: TGTGCTAGTGGTTTGGTCAGTGAGCTGTTTTTT
CDR3: CASGLVSELFF

D: .
V: TRBV27
size: .
J: TRBJ1-5
DNA: TGTGCCAGCAGTTACTTCGATGAGGGCCCCCCCGACCCCCAGCATTTT
CDR3: CASSYFDEGPPDPQHF

D: .
V: TRBV5-1
size: .
J: TRBJ1-4
DNA: TGCGCCAGCAGCCCCGGAGGGGGGTTTGGTGAAAAACTGTTTTTT
CDR3: CASSPGGGFGEKLFF

D: .
V: TRBV11-2
size: .
J: TRBJ1-1
DNA: TGTGCCAGCAGCTTAGTGTCCGACACTGAAGCTTTCTTT
CDR3: CASSLVSDTEAFF